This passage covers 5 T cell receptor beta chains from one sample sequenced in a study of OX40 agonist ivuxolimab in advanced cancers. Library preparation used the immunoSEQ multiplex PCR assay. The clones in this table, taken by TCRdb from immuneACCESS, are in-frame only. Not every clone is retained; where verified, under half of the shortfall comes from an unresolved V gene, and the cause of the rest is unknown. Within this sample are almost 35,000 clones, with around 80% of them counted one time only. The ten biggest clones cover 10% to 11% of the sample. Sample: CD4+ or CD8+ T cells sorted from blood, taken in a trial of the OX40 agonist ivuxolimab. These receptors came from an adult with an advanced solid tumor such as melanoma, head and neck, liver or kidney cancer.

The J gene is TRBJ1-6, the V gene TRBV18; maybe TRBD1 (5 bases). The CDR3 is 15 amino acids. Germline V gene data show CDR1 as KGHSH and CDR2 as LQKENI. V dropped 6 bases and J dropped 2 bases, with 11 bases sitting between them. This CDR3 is CASSLQGAYNSPLHF. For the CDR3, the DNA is TGTGCCAGCTCCCTGCAAGGGGCCTATAATTCACCCCTCCACTTT.

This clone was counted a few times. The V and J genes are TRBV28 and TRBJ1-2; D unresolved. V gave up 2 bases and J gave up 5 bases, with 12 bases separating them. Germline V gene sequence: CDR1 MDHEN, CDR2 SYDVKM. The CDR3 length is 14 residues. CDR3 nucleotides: TGTGCCAGCAGTTTACCGGGCCTCGGGTATGGCTACACCTTC. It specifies CASSLPGLGYGYTF.

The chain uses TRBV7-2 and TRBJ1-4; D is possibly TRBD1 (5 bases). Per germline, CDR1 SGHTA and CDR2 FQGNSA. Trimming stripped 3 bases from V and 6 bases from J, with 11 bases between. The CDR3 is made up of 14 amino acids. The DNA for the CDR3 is TGTGCCAGCAGCTTGACCTGGGGGTATGAAAAACTGTTTTTT. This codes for CASSLTWGYEKLFF.

CDR3 DNA: TGTGCCAGCAGCCAAGTTGAGGGGAACTCCTACGAGCAGTACTTC. Translating it yields CASSQVEGNSYEQYF. The chain employs TRBV4-2 and TRBJ2-7; the D call may be TRBD1 or TRBD2 (5 bases each). V shed 1 base and J shed 0 bases, with 10 bases lying between them. Germline CDR1 reads LGHNA; CDR2 reads YNFKEQ. This CDR3 has 15 residues.

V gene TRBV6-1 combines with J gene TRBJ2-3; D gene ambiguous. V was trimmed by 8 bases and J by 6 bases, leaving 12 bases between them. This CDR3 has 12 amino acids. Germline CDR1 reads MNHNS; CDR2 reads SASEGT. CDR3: CASGAWDDTQYF. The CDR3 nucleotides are TGTGCCAGCGGCGCCTGGGATGATACGCAGTATTTT.